The 18 T cell receptor beta chains given below trace back to one sample, sequenced in a study of tumor-infiltrating lymphocytes in primary liver carcinoma. A primer in the constant region served to generate TCR beta cDNA from approximately 450 ng of total RNA. A slightly modified ARM-PCR protocol with three nested multiplex PCR rounds produced these TCR beta libraries. Both of the initial two PCR rounds ran for roughly 11 cycles and employed TRBV1-TRBV30 forward primers alongside a C-beta reverse primer. TCRdb ran MiXCR on the multiplex PCR reads and lists one entry per CDR3 protein. The sample holds roughly 100,000 distinct CDR3 sequences, around three quarters seen once. Both RNA and DNA were isolated together from approximately 22-30 mg of bulk tissue that had not been sorted. Sequenced input: liver tumor tissue from sampling region 5. Subset described: tumor region T5, tumor centre. The receptor source for this set is a woman aged 55-70 years with primary liver carcinoma and hepatitis B virus infection.

The CDR3: CASSSGTGNTEAFF. CDR3 sequence (DNA): TGTGCCAGCAGCTCTGGGACAGGGAATACTGAAGCTTTCTTT. The chain couples TRBV5-6 to TRBJ1-1, with 9 positions matching TRBD1. CDR3 length: 14 residues. Trimming took 3 bases from V and 5 from J; bases not matched to a gene: 5. Looked up from germline, CDR1 is SGHDT and CDR2 is YYEEEE.

The sample holds many counts of this clonotype. The J gene is TRBJ1-4, the V gene TRBV4-2; no firm D call. Germline CDR1 reads LGHNA; CDR2 reads YNFKEQ. V dropped 4 bases and J dropped 6 bases, with 12 bases sitting between them. The CDR3 totals 14 residues. CDR3 coding DNA: TGTGCCAGCAGCCCGTCGGCCCGGGATGAAAAACTGTTTTTT. It translates to CASSPSARDEKLFF.

This chain links TRBV11-2 with TRBJ1-6, with a weak D call TRBD1 (5 bases). The V gene's germline CDR1 is SGHAT and CDR2 FQNNGV. The V and J ends lost 10 bases and 7 bases respectively, with 14 bases between them. This CDR3 contains 13 residues. CDR3 in amino acids: CANGLGLNSPLHF. The CDR3 region has the DNA TGTGCCAACGGCTTGGGGCTAAATTCACCCCTCCACTTT.

A word on this clonotype: This may stem from a read error, because a much larger clone lies one nucleotide away. The gene calls are TRBV7-9 and TRBJ2-5; 7 bases align to TRBD2. The CDR3 contains 14 residues. Germline V gene lookup returns CDR1 SEHNR and CDR2 FQNEAQ (reference sequence). The CDR3 loop is CTSSIQRDRETQYF. In nucleotides, the CDR3 is TGTACCAGCAGTATCCAGCGGGATCGAGAGACCCAGTACTTC. The whole variable domain, filled in from reference TRBV7-9 and TRBJ2-5, reads DTGVSQNPRHKITKRGQNVTFRCDPISEHNRLYWYRQTLGQGPEFLTYFQNEAQLEKSRLLSDRFSAERPKGSFSTLEIQRTEQGDSAMYLCTSSIQRDRETQYFGPGTRLLVL.

Concerning this clonotype itself: A much larger clone differs from this one at a single base, so this may be a read error. The chain has TRBV6-5 and TRBJ2-1; maybe TRBD2 (5 bases). This CDR3 spans 15 amino acids. Per germline, CDR1 MNHEY and CDR2 SVGAGI. The CDR3: CDSSSLVAGMNEQFF. CDR3 DNA sequence: TGTGACAGCAGTTCACTAGTGGCAGGAATGAATGAGCAGTTCTTC.

Of note for this clonotype: Relative to the germline gene, one junction end is altered; a read error may explain this. The genes are TRBV12-3 or TRBV12-4 and TRBJ1-3; 7 nucleotides agree with TRBD1. The CDR3 runs 14 residues. The CDR3, as DNA: TGTGCCAGCAGTATCCGACAGGGCGGAAACACCATATATTTC. This gives the protein CASSIRQGGNTIYF.

Notes on this clonotype: Its ends do not fully match the called genes, so a read error is possible. The CDR3 DNA sequence: TGTGCCAGTTCACCGAACACGGGAGAGGCCCAGTACTTC. Protein: CASSPNTGEAQYF. The chain combines TRBV18 with TRBJ2-5; TRBD2 is a possible D gene (6 bases). CDR1 KGHSH and CDR2 LQKENI come from the germline V gene. CDR3 length equals 13 residues.

On this clonotype itself: Germline is not matched at one junction end, which may reflect a read error. J is TRBJ2-5 and V is TRBV10-3; no reliable D call. The CDR3 contains 13 residues. The germline V gene has CDR1 ENHRY and CDR2 SYGVKD. The CDR3 DNA is TGTGACATCAGCGAAACCCCTGAAGAGACCCAGTACTTC. Translation: CDISETPEETQYF.

A word on this clonotype: The junction and the germline gene differ at one end; a read error may be behind it. This chain links TRBV6-1 with TRBJ2-3, with D perhaps matching TRBD2 (5 bases). There are 14 residues in the CDR3. Germline V gene sequence: CDR1 MNHNS, CDR2 SASEGT. The CDR3 DNA follows: TGTGTCAGCAGCGGTGGCTTAGGTAGAGATACGCAGTATTTT. This encodes CVSSGGLGRDTQYF.

Concerning this clonotype: The germline gene is not matched at one end of the junction; a read error may be the cause. The chain is built from TRBV25-1 and TRBJ1-2, with TRBD1 matching 7 bases. The germline CDR1 and CDR2 sequences are MGHDK and SYGVNS. The CDR3 consists of 17 residues. The DNA of the CDR3 is TGTGCCAGCAGTGAGGATTCCGGGACAGTGCTTAACTATGGTTACACCTTC. Translated: CASSEDSGTVLNYGYTF.

The V gene is TRBV18, the J gene TRBJ1-5; D unresolved. The V end was cut by 1 base, the J end by 4 bases, with 2 bases between. CDR1 and CDR2 (germline): KGHSH, LQKENI. CDR3 length: 12 residues. The CDR3 DNA sequence: TGTGCCAGCTCACCACGTAATCAGCCCCAGCATTTT. Amino acids: CASSPRNQPQHF.

As for this clonotype: The conserved final phenylalanine or tryptophan is absent from the CDR3, which likely points to a read error. This chain links TRBV6-6 with TRBJ2-7; D gene ambiguous. The CDR3 sequence is 13 residues long. Germline CDR1 reads MNHNY; CDR2 reads SVGAGI (reference sequence). V lost 5 bases, J lost 3 bases, and 11 bases lay in between. The CDR3, as DNA: TGTGCCAGCAGTGACCGACAAGGCTACGAGCAGTACCTC. Residues: CASSDRQGYEQYL.

At least ten counts were recorded for this clonotype. The genes are TRBV29-1 and TRBJ2-3, with D unresolved. Between the trimmed V and J ends, which lost 3 bases and 1 base, there was a span of 11 bases. The CDR3 loop spans 14 amino acids. Germline loops: CDR1 SQVTM, CDR2 ANQGSEA. The CDR3 coding sequence is TGCAGCGTTGATGGTCCAAAGGGCACAGATACGCAGTATTTT. This sequence encodes CSVDGPKGTDTQYF.

This clonotype has a handful of counts. V usage is TRBV7-2 and J usage is TRBJ2-3, with D uncertain. Germline CDR1 is SGHTA and CDR2 is FQGNSA. The CDR3 covers 16 residues. V was pared by 0 bases and J by 3 bases, with 13 bases between. The CDR3 bases are TGTGCCAGCAGCTTAGCCCGCGGTTGGCTGACAGATACGCAGTATTTT. As protein: CASSLARGWLTDTQYF.

On this clonotype: A junction end diverges from the germline sequence, so it may reflect a read error. The chain joins TRBV10-3 to TRBJ2-1; D call uncertain. CDR3 size: 13 residues. CDR1 and CDR2 from the germline V gene are ENHRY and SYGVKD. CDR3 in amino acids: CAISGSSYNEQSF. Here the CDR3 DNA reads TGTGCCATCAGTGGCAGTTCCTACAATGAGCAGTCCTTC.

In this sample, this clonotype is medium-sized (0.01 to 0.1%). The chain joins TRBV11-3 to TRBJ2-3; 10 nucleotides match TRBD2. J lost 2 bases, V lost 5 bases, and 10 bases had no gene match. Germline values: CDR1 SGHNT, CDR2 YENEEA. This CDR3 comprises 17 residues. The CDR3 DNA follows: TGTGCCAGCAGCCTTGGACTAGCGGCCCACTCCACAGATACGCAGTATTTT. This gives the protein CASSLGLAAHSTDTQYF. The full variable domain, in which reference TRBV11-3 and TRBJ2-3 provide the parts outside the CDR3, is EAGVVQSPRYKIIEKKQPVAFWCNPISGHNTLYWYLQNLGQGPELLIRYENEEAVDDSQLPKDRFSAERLKGVDSTLKIQPAELGDSAVYLCASSLGLAAHSTDTQYFGPGTRLTVL.

This clonotype turned up a few times. The rearrangement links TRBV6-5 to TRBJ2-1; D may be TRBD1 or TRBD2 (7 bases each). CDR1 MNHEY and CDR2 SVGAGI come from the germline V gene. V was trimmed by 9 bases and J by 3 bases, leaving 18 bases between them. This CDR3 is built from 15 residues. DNA for the CDR3: TGTGCCAGTAGTGTCCAGGGGGGGGTCTACAATGAGCAGTTCTTC. Amino acid sequence: CASSVQGGVYNEQFF.

In the case of this clonotype: The junction differs from germline at one of its ends, possibly a read error. J is TRBJ2-3 and V is TRBV2; weak D call: TRBD2 (6 bases). The germline V gene encodes CDR1 SNHLY and CDR2 FYNNEI. The length of the CDR3 is 13 residues. CDR3 sequence: CSSTRENTDTQYF. CDR3 DNA sequence: TGTTCCAGCACGCGGGAAAACACAGATACGCAGTATTTT.